This T cell receptor beta chain was identified in a study of OX40 agonist ivuxolimab in advanced cancers. Overall study context: Patients in dose escalation had liver, melanoma, kidney or head and neck cancers. The mean age was approximately 60 years, ranging from 23 to 79, with about 87% of participants male. Points from the study as a whole: At doses 0.1 to 3.0 mg/kg, CD4+ and CD8+ clones expanded.

Patients who had autoimmune disease history or got systemic immunosuppression were left out. With regard to this clone: The antigen is undetermined.

The V gene's germline CDR1 is SGHTA and CDR2 FQGTGA. V lost 0 bases, J lost 4 bases, and 15 bases lay in between. The CDR3 is made up of 17 amino acids. The method was immunoSEQ multiplex PCR; TCRdb's version includes in-frame clones alone and lacks a portion of them. The data contain approximately 70,000 clones, approximately 78% of them singletons. Sequenced material: CD4+ or CD8+ T cells sorted from blood, taken in a trial of the OX40 agonist ivuxolimab. The clonotype comes from an adult with an advanced solid tumor such as melanoma, head and neck, liver or kidney cancer. The chain recombines TRBV7-3 with TRBJ2-2; D is possibly TRBD2 (5 bases). CDR3 protein: CASSLTRLGVATGELFF. CDR3 coding DNA: TGTGCCAGCAGCTTAACTAGGTTGGGAGTGGCCACCGGGGAGCTGTTTTTT. Variable domain in full (rest from reference TRBV7-3 and TRBJ2-2): GAGVSQTPSNKVTEKGKYVELRCDPISGHTALYWYRQSLGQGPEFLIYFQGTGAADDSGLPNDRFFAVRPEGSVSTLKIQRTERGDSAVYLCASSLTRLGVATGELFFGEGSRLTVL.